The clone carrying this T cell receptor (beta chain) has a single count. These data are taken from a study of blood T cell repertoires in COVID-19. This CDR3 region has 17 residues. Germline V gene sequence: CDR1 LNHNV, CDR2 YYDKDF (reference sequence). V lost 0 bases, J lost 1 base, and 13 bases lay in between. Measured with immunoSEQ multiplex PCR; TCRdb has only the in-frame clones, and not every one. The data show under 150,000 clones, around 82% seen once. This chain links TRBV15 with TRBJ2-1; D perhaps matches TRBD1 (5 bases). Sequences were obtained from PBMCs or T cells enriched from blood (not recorded which). This sequence was found in a man aged 35 to 55 with acute COVID-19. CDR3 amino acids: CATSRDQGAGSYNEQFF. CDR3 DNA: TGTGCCACCAGCAGAGATCAGGGTGCTGGATCCTACAATGAGCAGTTCTTC.